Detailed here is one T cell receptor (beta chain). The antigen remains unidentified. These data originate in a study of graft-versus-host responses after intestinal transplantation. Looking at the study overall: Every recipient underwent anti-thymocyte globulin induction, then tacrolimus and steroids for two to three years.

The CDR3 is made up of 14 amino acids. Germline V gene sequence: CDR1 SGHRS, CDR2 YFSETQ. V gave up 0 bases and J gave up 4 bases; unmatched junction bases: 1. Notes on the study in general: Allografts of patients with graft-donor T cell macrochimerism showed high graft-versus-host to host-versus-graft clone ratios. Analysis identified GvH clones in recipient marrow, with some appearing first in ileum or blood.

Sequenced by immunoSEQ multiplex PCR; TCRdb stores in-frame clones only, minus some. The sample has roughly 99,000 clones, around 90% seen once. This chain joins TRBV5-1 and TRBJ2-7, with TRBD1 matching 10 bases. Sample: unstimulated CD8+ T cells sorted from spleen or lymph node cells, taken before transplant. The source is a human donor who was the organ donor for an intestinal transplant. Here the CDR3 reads CASSLGDRGYEQYF. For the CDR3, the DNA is TGCGCCAGCAGCTTGGGGGACAGGGGATACGAGCAGTACTTC.